The rows below give T cell receptor beta chains drawn from one sample of a study of blood T cell repertoires in COVID-19. Clones were read by immunoSEQ multiplex PCR, and TCRdb kept only the in-frame ones, dropping some. The sample lists 350,000 to 450,000 clones, roughly nine tenths occurring once. Sequencing input: PBMCs or T cells enriched from blood (not recorded which). These receptors all come from a young man who had recovered from COVID-19. The conserved cysteine and the conserved F or W are not part of the CDR3 here.

v_call cdr3_aa
TRBV28 ASSLLRDRGYT
TRBV5-1 ASSLVPGTDQPQH
TRBV5-6 ASSRETRSYEQY
TRBV10-3 AISDERDRGLGEKLF
TRBV7-8 ASSPAGETQY
TRBV30 AWKGTNGNTIY
TRBV5-6 ASSLAQFSGANVLT
TRBV5-6 ASSLTAGGETQY
TRBV9 ASSVGGIYNEQF
TRBV4-1 ASREAGKKNNEQF
TRBV3-1/TRBV3-2 ASRRGGSSYNEQF
TRBV6-5 ASNGQGYEKLF
TRBV28 ASRLTGPHGYT
TRBV27 ASSPGTSGSNEQF
TRBV6-5 ASSSFDRTSYEQY
TRBV28 ASSPYPRAQPQH
TRBV19 ASSPTSGSTFGGELF
TRBV28 ASSFPAGGPDEQY
TRBV6-2/TRBV6-3 ASRYGGIQPQH
TRBV5-1 ASSFLAGAGELF
TRBV18 ASSPESSGNTIY
TRBV19 ASSSLLSYEQY
TRBV6-5 ASSLQGTNTGELF
TRBV7-8 ASSLGGAGVSYEQY
TRBV18 ASSPPWGDEQF
TRBV12-3/TRBV12-4 ASSYYGETQY
TRBV5-6 ASSLAGQSNTEAF
TRBV5-1 ASSPFRDRGSPLH
TRBV2 ASSGRVGNQPQH
TRBV5-4 ASSLDLVGANVLT
TRBV5-1 ASSLGGASYNEQF
TRBV30 ACRQGGQPQH
TRBV28 ASSPRGLPQH
TRBV7-6 ASSRQGETQY
TRBV9 ASSVGQFATNEKLF
TRBV5-1 ASSSGLIYEQY
TRBV3-1/TRBV3-2 ASSQEGQNTEAF
TRBV28 ASSPLGARNQPQH
TRBV3-1/TRBV3-2 ASSQDPLSYGYT
TRBV28 VTQGAGMRDTQY
TRBV7-2 ASSLRVGIAVFPPYEQY
TRBV23-1 ASSQSTATVLQPQH
TRBV9 ASSAGGGQETQY
TRBV11-2 ASSLASLSRGEQY
TRBV24-1 ATSLGGDTEAF
TRBV19 ASTSGQGYEQY
TRBV6-5 ASTTGGSYNEQF
TRBV5-4 ASSWEGLPTGELF
TRBV10-3 AIRRTGATTDTQY
TRBV13 ASSSDQGGVQETQY
TRBV10-3 AIKGAGDPYEQY
TRBV4-1 ASSQELRSGWNGYT
TRBV7-9 ASSVLAPSTDTQY
TRBV30 AWSYEETQY
TRBV4-1 ASSQEGTSSVTQY
TRBV24-1 ATSEGGALYGYT
TRBV28 ASIRTGRYEQY
TRBV4-2 ASSTDREKDTQY
TRBV3-1/TRBV3-2 ASSLWAGPQH
TRBV19 ASSGKARVEQY